The T cell receptor beta chain described here comes from a study of T-cell reconstitution after alpha-beta-depleted transplantation in children. This clonotype was counted only a few times. The authors prepared the TCRbeta library with unique molecular identifiers. TCRdb ran MiXCR on the PCR reads and lists one entry per CDR3 protein. The sample yields 450,000 to 500,000 distinct CDR3 sequences, approximately 12% seen once. Trimming took 8 bases from V and 2 from J, leaving 13 bases between them. The CDR3 sequence is 14 residues long. In germline, CDR1 is MNHEY, CDR2 SVGEGT. This rearrangement joins TRBV6-2 or TRBV6-3 to TRBJ2-1; TRBD1 or TRBD2 may be the D gene (5 bases each). The clonotype was recovered from a human donor who donated a stem cell graft to a child with combined immunodeficiency. Material: PBMCs from the stem cell graft donor, obtained from the stem cell graft. CDR3 residues: CASQGRGPYNEQFF. The CDR3 coding sequence is TGTGCCAGCCAAGGCCGGGGCCCCTACAATGAGCAGTTCTTC.